The 14 T cell receptor beta chains given below trace back to one sample, sequenced in a study of identical twins. TCRdb used MiXCR to reprocess the 5' RACE reads, holding one entry per CDR3 protein. The repertoire has 140,000 to 150,000 distinct CDR3 sequences, around 3.5% of them found once; the top ten carry around 8.1%. The sequenced material came from memory T cells sorted from blood. The receptors originated from a man younger than 35 in good health.

This clonotype came up many times. The chain uses TRBV7-2 and TRBJ1-1; D unclear. CDR1 is SGHTA, CDR2 FQGNSA, per germline. Trimming stripped 3 bases from V and 4 bases from J, with 12 bases between. The CDR3 contains 14 residues. Here the CDR3 reads CASSFPLKSTEAFF. CDR3 nucleotide sequence: TGTGCCAGCAGCTTCCCCCTTAAGAGCACTGAAGCTTTCTTT. Drawing the rest from reference TRBV7-2 and TRBJ1-1, the complete variable domain is GAGVSQSPSNKVTEKGKDVELRCDPISGHTALYWYRQSLGQGLEFLIYFQGNSAPDKSGLPSDRFSAERTGGSVSTLTIQRTQQEDSAVYLCASSFPLKSTEAFFGQGTRLTVV.

At least ten counts were recorded for this clonotype. This chain connects TRBV20-1 to TRBJ1-5, with D perhaps TRBD1 (5 bases). This CDR3 is 14 amino acids long. Trimming left V 2 bases short and J 4 bases short, with 12 bases between. CDR1 and CDR2 (germline): DFQATT, SNEGSKA (reference sequence). The CDR3 reads CSARNTGGNQPQHF. The CDR3 nucleotides read TGCAGTGCTAGAAACACCGGGGGGAATCAGCCCCAGCATTTT.

This clonotype was seen ten or more times. The chain combines TRBV11-3 with TRBJ1-3, with D unresolved. V was shortened by 0 bases and J by 2 bases, with 11 bases between the two germline ends. This CDR3 spans 16 amino acids. Germline-derived CDR1 and CDR2 are SGHNT and YENEEA. CDR3 sequence: CASSLDPSQTGNTIYF. CDR3 DNA: TGTGCCAGCAGCTTAGATCCGAGTCAAACTGGAAACACCATATATTTT.

Ten or more counts support this clonotype. V usage is TRBV12-3 or TRBV12-4 and J usage is TRBJ2-7, with D perhaps matching TRBD2 (6 bases). The CDR3 is 13 amino acids. The V and J ends lost 2 bases and 7 bases respectively, with 12 bases between them. Here the CDR3 DNA reads TGTGCCAGCAGTTTAAGGGGCGCGGGGGAGCAGTACGTC. Translating gives CASSLRGAGEQYV.

This clonotype was detected many times. The chain couples TRBV11-2 to TRBJ1-1; TRBD1 aligns across 10 bases. The V gene's germline CDR1 is SGHAT and CDR2 FQNNGV. The CDR3 loop spans 16 amino acids. Losses at the gene ends were 3 bases for V and 4 bases for J; bases not matched to a gene: 8. The CDR3 protein is CASSLGRQGAGTEAFF. The CDR3 bases are TGTGCCAGCAGCTTGGGAAGACAGGGGGCTGGCACTGAAGCTTTCTTT.

This clonotype appeared many times. The chain uses TRBV27 and TRBJ2-7; D is unresolved. Germline loops: CDR1 MNHEY, CDR2 SMNVEV (reference sequence). The CDR3 covers 14 residues. Trimming cost V 4 bases and J 4 bases, with 14 bases left between them. The CDR3 DNA follows: TGTGCCAGCAGTTCCCCCGAGAAACTTTACGAGCAGTACTTC. Translating it yields CASSSPEKLYEQYF.

Ten or more counts support this clonotype. This chain links TRBV29-1 with TRBJ2-1; D may match TRBD1 or TRBD2 (5 bases each). Germline lookup yields CDR1 SQVTM and CDR2 ANQGSEA. Trimming took 8 bases from V and 7 from J, leaving 12 bases between them. There are 11 residues in the CDR3. CDR3 DNA sequence: TGCAGCTCGGGGCTCGCGAATGAGCAGTTCTTC. Translated: CSSGLANEQFF.

This clonotype was detected many times. The chain has TRBV2 and TRBJ2-5; 8 nucleotides agree with TRBD1. Germline V gives CDR1 SNHLY, CDR2 FYNNEI. The trim removed 8 bases at V and 4 bases at J, leaving 12 bases unmatched. The CDR3 is 15 amino acids. The CDR3 DNA reads TGTGCCAGCGGGCAGGGGGCGTTTAGCGGAGAGACCCAGTACTTC. Translation: CASGQGAFSGETQYF.

This clonotype was detected many times. V gene TRBV6-5 combines with J gene TRBJ2-1, with D uncertain. The V and J ends lost 6 bases and 9 bases respectively, with 12 bases between them. The CDR3 runs 12 residues. Looked up from germline, CDR1 is MNHEY and CDR2 is SVGAGI. The CDR3 region has the DNA TGTGCCAGCAGCCAAGGTGCGGTTGAGCAGTTCTTC. This sequence encodes CASSQGAVEQFF.

This clonotype was observed many times. The chain is built from TRBV20-1 and TRBJ1-4; TRBD1 aligns across 7 bases. CDR1 DFQATT and CDR2 SNEGSKA come from the germline V gene (reference sequence). V lost 0 bases, J lost 10 bases, and 11 bases stayed unmatched. The CDR3 is 15 amino acids. CDR3 nucleotides: TGCAGTGCTAGAGATCCCGACAGGGAGTGGGGAAAACTGTTTTTT. As protein: CSARDPDREWGKLFF.

This clonotype appeared many times. V usage is TRBV20-1 and J usage is TRBJ2-7; D is possibly TRBD2 (5 bases). Germline assignment: CDR1 DFQATT and CDR2 SNEGSKA (reference sequence). V lost 6 bases and J lost 5, with 17 bases in between. This CDR3 is 13 amino acids long. The CDR3 sequence: CSAGAPGIHEQYF. DNA for the CDR3: TGCAGTGCCGGAGCTCCCGGGATCCACGAGCAGTACTTC.

This clonotype was seen repeatedly, ten times or more. CDR3 sequence: CASSWATYNEQFF. The CDR3 DNA is TGTGCCAGCAGTTGGGCAACCTACAATGAGCAGTTCTTC. This sequence joins TRBV12-3 or TRBV12-4 and TRBJ2-1; D is ambiguous. The CDR3 contains 13 residues. V dropped 4 bases and J dropped 2 bases, with 6 bases sitting between them.

This clonotype was picked up many times. V and J are TRBV30 and TRBJ1-2; 9 bases map to TRBD1. Germline CDR1 GTSNPN, CDR2 SVGIG (reference sequence). V was pared by 4 bases and J by 4 bases, with 7 bases of the junction left unmatched. This CDR3 contains 14 residues. CDR3 nucleotides: TGTGCCTGGACCCAGGACAGGGGAAGCTATGGCTACACCTTC. The encoded protein is CAWTQDRGSYGYTF.

Many counts were recorded for this clonotype. This chain links TRBV20-1 with TRBJ2-3, with D maybe TRBD2 (7 bases). CDR3 size: 16 residues. With 3 bases removed from V and 4 bases from J, the gap between germline ends came to 20 bases. Germline loops: CDR1 DFQATT, CDR2 SNEGSKA (reference sequence). The CDR3 DNA reads TGCAGTGCTAGCGTCCTCCTAGGGGGGGGGGCAGATACGCAGTATTTT. Translated: CSASVLLGGGADTQYF.